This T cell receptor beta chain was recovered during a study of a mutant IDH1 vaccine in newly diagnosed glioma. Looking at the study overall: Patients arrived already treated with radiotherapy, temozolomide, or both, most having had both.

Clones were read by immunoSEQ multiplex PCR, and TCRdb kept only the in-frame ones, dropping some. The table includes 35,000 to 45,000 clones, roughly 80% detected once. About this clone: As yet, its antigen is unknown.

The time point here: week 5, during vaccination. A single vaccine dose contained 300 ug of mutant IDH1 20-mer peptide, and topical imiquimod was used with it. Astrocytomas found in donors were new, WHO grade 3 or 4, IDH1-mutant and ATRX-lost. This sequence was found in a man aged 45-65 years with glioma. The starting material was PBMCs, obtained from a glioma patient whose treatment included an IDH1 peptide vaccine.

The CDR3 loop reads CASSADFSNQPQHF. The CDR3 coding sequence is TGTGCCAGCTCGGCTGATTTTAGCAATCAGCCCCAGCATTTT. This chain connects TRBV18 to TRBJ1-5; D call uncertain. The CDR3 runs to 14 residues. Trimming took off 6 bases at V and 0 bases at J, with 9 bases between the two ends. Germline CDR1 KGHSH, CDR2 LQKENI.